Each of the 30 T cell receptor beta chains below was sequenced from the same sample in a study of blood T cell repertoires in COVID-19 (TCRdb year 2020). Libraries were prepared through the immunoSEQ multiplex PCR assay. TCRdb's version of the immuneACCESS table is confined to in-frame rearrangements and falls short of the full clone set. An unresolved V gene accounts for under half of the shortfall where checked; the remainder is of unknown origin. The sample table records about 70,000 clones; about 82% of these occur just once. Of the sample, less than 2% falls within the top ten clones. Sequencing was carried out using peripheral blood. Every receptor here comes from a woman in her sixties with acute or convalescent COVID-19.

This chain uses TRBV12-5 with TRBJ1-5; 8 bases are shared with TRBD1. The CDR3 contains 15 residues. CDR1 LGHNT and CDR2 FRNRAP come from the germline V gene. With 2 bases clipped from V and 6 bases from J, the junction kept 6 bases outside the gene matches. CDR3 sequence (DNA): TGTGCTAGTGGTTTGTCCACAGGGGGAGGTCAGCCCCAGCATTTT. Translated: CASGLSTGGGQPQHF.

V is TRBV3-1 (or the pseudogene TRBV3-2) and J is TRBJ1-6; D remains unclear. CDR1 is LGHDT, CDR2 YNNKEL, per germline (reference sequence). Trimming pared 1 base from V and 6 bases from J, leaving 13 bases between. There are 16 residues in the CDR3. CDR3 nucleotide sequence: TGTGCCAGCAGCCAAGGGGGAGGAGGGAGTAATTCACCCCTCCACTTT. Translation: CASSQGGGGSNSPLHF.

The chain links TRBV28 to TRBJ1-2; 7 positions match TRBD1. V lost 4 bases and J lost 8; bases outside the gene matches: 13. Germline V gene data show CDR1 as MDHEN and CDR2 as SYDVKM. The CDR3 has 15 amino acids. CDR3 loop: CASSSLQGLVGGYTF. In nucleotides, the CDR3 is TGTGCCAGCAGTTCCCTACAGGGGTTGGTCGGGGGCTACACCTTC.

This clone is categorized as medium-sized. V usage is TRBV2 and J usage is TRBJ2-7, with D hard to call. Germline values: CDR1 SNHLY, CDR2 FYNNEI. The CDR3 length is 14 residues. V lost 6 bases, J lost 4 bases, and 16 bases lay in between. The CDR3, as DNA: TGTGCCAGCAGGCCAGCTCCAGCAGCGTACGAGCAGTACTTC. Protein sequence: CASRPAPAAYEQYF. Full variable domain (outside the CDR3, taken from reference TRBV2 and TRBJ2-7): EPEVTQTPSHQVTQMGQEVILRCVPISNHLYFYWYRQILGQKVEFLVSFYNNEISEKSEIFDDQFSVERPDGSNFTLKIRSTKLEDSAMYFCASRPAPAAYEQYFGPGTRLTVT.

The V gene is TRBV28, the J gene TRBJ1-1; the D is unclear. Germline CDR1 MDHEN, CDR2 SYDVKM. Between the trimmed V and J ends, which lost 9 bases and 4 bases, there was a span of 21 bases. The CDR3 is made up of 15 amino acids. CDR3 loop: CASVGSNVAGTEAFF. The DNA of the CDR3 is TGTGCCAGTGTGGGGAGTAATGTGGCCGGCACTGAAGCTTTCTTT.

V and J are TRBV10-3 and TRBJ2-2, with D hard to call. CDR1 and CDR2 from the germline V gene are ENHRY and SYGVKD. V was pared by 2 bases and J by 5 bases, with 12 bases between. This CDR3 comprises 15 residues. The CDR3 nucleotides are TGTGCCATCAGTGAGCTCGAAGCCAAAACCGGGGAGCTGTTTTTT. As protein: CAISELEAKTGELFF.

This clone is labeled as medium-sized. V and J are TRBV30 and TRBJ1-3; D gene ambiguous. The length of the CDR3 is 14 residues. Deletions cut 0 bases from V and 0 bases from J, with 6 bases between. Germline-derived CDR1 and CDR2 are GTSNPN and SVGIG (reference sequence). The CDR3 loop reads CAWSVFSSGNTIYF. DNA for the CDR3: TGTGCCTGGAGTGTATTTAGCTCTGGAAACACCATATATTTT.

J is TRBJ1-2 and V is TRBV6-2 or TRBV6-3; D unclear. Germline lookup yields CDR1 MNHEY and CDR2 SVGEGT. The CDR3 totals 13 residues. The ends were cut back, 0 bases at V and 6 bases at J, with 8 bases in the middle. The CDR3 loop reads CASSYSGPDGYTF. In DNA, the CDR3 is TGTGCCAGCAGTTACTCTGGGCCGGATGGCTACACCTTC.

The chain uses TRBV10-2 and TRBJ1-5; TRBD1 aligns across 9 bases. The length of the CDR3 is 13 residues. V shed 8 bases, J shed 5 bases, and the junction held 4 bases outside the gene matches. Germline lookup yields CDR1 WSHSY and CDR2 SAAADI. CDR3: CASEQGAHQPQHF. The CDR3 DNA follows: TGCGCCAGCGAACAGGGGGCTCATCAGCCCCAGCATTTT.

On this clone itself: One junction end disagrees with the germline gene, perhaps due to a read error. The chain has TRBV18 and TRBJ2-7; the match to TRBD2 covers 8 bases. Germline values: CDR1 KGHSH, CDR2 LQKENI. The CDR3 loop spans 16 amino acids. The CDR3 protein is CASSSPTSGRLGEQYF. The CDR3 DNA is TGTGCCAGCTCATCACCAACAAGCGGGAGACTAGGAGAGCAGTACTTC.

This clone was seen a handful of times. V and J are TRBV9 and TRBJ2-2, with D possibly TRBD1 on 6 matching bases. The CDR3 is 17 residues long. V was shortened by 2 bases and J by 5 bases, with 19 bases between the two germline ends. The germline CDR1 and CDR2 sequences are SGDLS and YYNGEE. CDR3 bases: TGTGCCAGCAGCGTGATGGACAGACCGACCAAAACCGGGGAGCTGTTTTTT. Translating gives CASSVMDRPTKTGELFF. Based on the CDR3 plus reference TRBV9 and TRBJ2-2, the full variable domain is DSGVTQTPKHLITATGQRVTLRCSPRSGDLSVYWYQQSLDQGLQFLIQYYNGEERAKGNILERFSAQQFPDLHSELNLSSLELGDSALYFCASSVMDRPTKTGELFFGEGSRLTVL.

This chain uses TRBV7-8 with TRBJ1-6; the D gene is possibly TRBD1 (5 bases). The V gene's germline CDR1 is SGHVS and CDR2 FQNEAQ. The CDR3 is 15 residues long. The V end was cut by 5 bases, the J end by 3 bases, with 11 bases between. CDR3 residues: CASSGRQGYNSPLHF. For the CDR3, the DNA is TGTGCCAGCAGCGGCCGCCAGGGCTATAATTCACCCCTCCACTTT.

The J gene is TRBJ2-7, the V gene TRBV7-2, with 10 positions matching TRBD2. The CDR3 length is 16 residues. V was pared by 1 base and J by 0 bases, with 3 bases of the junction left unmatched. Germline V gene data show CDR1 as SGHTA and CDR2 as FQGNSA. Here the CDR3 DNA reads TGTGCCAGCAGCTTAGATAGCGGGGGGAACTCCTACGAGCAGTACTTC. Translated, it gives CASSLDSGGNSYEQYF.

This rearrangement joins TRBV2 to TRBJ1-6, with D tentatively TRBD1 (5 bases). Germline CDR1 is SNHLY and CDR2 is FYNNEI. V shed 11 bases and J shed 10 bases, with 15 bases lying between them. There are 12 residues in the CDR3. CDR3 DNA: TGTGCCGGAGGGACCGGGATATCACCCCTCCACTTT. This encodes CAGGTGISPLHF.

The chain is built from TRBV5-4 and TRBJ1-2; TRBD1 is a possible D gene (6 bases). This CDR3 region has 15 residues. Per germline, CDR1 SGHNT and CDR2 YYREEE (reference sequence). Trimming took 1 base from V and 0 from J, leaving 10 bases between them. The CDR3 DNA sequence: TGTGCCAGCAGCTTGATAGGGGGATCTAACTATGGCTACACCTTC. Protein product: CASSLIGGSNYGYTF.

The chain uses TRBV3-1 (or the pseudogene TRBV3-2) and TRBJ1-2; a weak D match, TRBD1 (5 bases). V lost 3 bases, J lost 4 bases, and 12 bases lay in between. The CDR3 runs to 14 residues. CDR1 and CDR2 from the germline V gene are LGHDT and YNNKEL (reference sequence). CDR3 sequence (DNA): TGTGCCAGCAGCCAGGGAGGGGTGAGCTATGGCTACACCTTC. Translating it yields CASSQGGVSYGYTF.

The V and J genes are TRBV6-1 and TRBJ2-5; D possibly corresponds to TRBD1 (6 bases). The CDR3 has 13 amino acids. Germline loops: CDR1 MNHNS, CDR2 SASEGT. Trimming left V 2 bases short and J 5 bases short, with 9 bases between. The CDR3 nucleotides are TGTGCCAGCAGTGAAACAGGGCCCGAGACCCAGTACTTC. Amino acid sequence: CASSETGPETQYF.

The V gene is TRBV9, the J gene TRBJ1-1; TRBD1 matches 11 bases. The V gene's germline CDR1 is SGDLS and CDR2 YYNGEE. The CDR3 is made up of 12 amino acids. V gave up 4 bases and J gave up 10 bases; unmatched junction bases: 3. CDR3 protein: CASSTGTGGAFF. The CDR3 DNA follows: TGTGCCAGCAGCACTGGGACAGGGGGAGCTTTCTTT.

This chain joins TRBV20-1 and TRBJ1-2; D not certain. Germline-derived CDR1 and CDR2 are DFQATT and SNEGSKA (reference sequence). CDR3 length: 10 residues. V was cut by 6 bases and J by 4 bases, with 6 bases left in between. This chain's CDR3 is CSAKFYGYTF. CDR3 in DNA: TGCAGTGCCAAATTCTATGGCTACACCTTC.

The chain recombines TRBV27 with TRBJ1-1; D is possibly TRBD1 (5 bases). The CDR3 contains 14 residues. V lost 6 bases and J lost 0, with 11 bases in between. Germline lookup yields CDR1 MNHEY and CDR2 SMNVEV (reference sequence). In DNA form, the CDR3 reads TGTGCCAGCAGGACAGCAAGCTTGAACACTGAAGCTTTCTTT. As protein: CASRTASLNTEAFF.

The V and J genes are TRBV19 and TRBJ2-7; 10 nucleotides line up with TRBD1. Trimming removed 5 bases from V and 5 bases from J; junction bases left unmatched: 3. This CDR3 has 13 amino acids. The germline CDR1 and CDR2 sequences are LNHDA and SQIVND (reference sequence). For the CDR3, the DNA is TGTGCCAGTAGTCTCGGGACAGGGGACGAGCAGTACTTC. Translating gives CASSLGTGDEQYF.

The chain employs TRBV28 and TRBJ2-5; TRBD2 matches 13 bases. Per the germline V gene, CDR1 is MDHEN and CDR2 is SYDVKM. There are 16 residues in the CDR3. V lost 6 bases, J lost 3 bases, and 7 bases stayed unmatched. The CDR3 sequence is CASRRLAGGQKETQYF. For the CDR3, the DNA is TGTGCCAGCAGGCGACTAGCGGGGGGCCAGAAAGAGACCCAGTACTTC.

This CDR3 is CASSVDPVGGDGYTF. CDR3 bases: TGTGCCAGCAGCGTAGACCCCGTGGGAGGAGATGGCTACACCTTC. This sequence joins TRBV9 and TRBJ1-2, with D unclear. The V and J ends lost 0 bases and 6 bases respectively, with 15 bases between them. This CDR3 comprises 15 residues. In germline, CDR1 is SGDLS, CDR2 YYNGEE.

As concerns this clone: Other DNA sequences from this sample encode an identical CDR3 as well. The chain links TRBV5-1 to TRBJ2-5; D call uncertain. The CDR3 contains 11 residues. Trimming took off 1 base at V and 5 bases at J, with 3 bases between the two ends. Germline V CDR1 and CDR2: SGHRS, YFSETQ. The CDR3 loop reads CASSLRETQYF. The DNA for the CDR3 is TGCGCCAGCAGCTTGCGGGAGACCCAGTACTTC.

This sequence joins TRBV28 and TRBJ2-3, with unresolved D. The CDR3 runs to 14 residues. Germline values: CDR1 MDHEN, CDR2 SYDVKM. With 2 bases removed from V and 2 bases from J, the gap between germline ends came to 8 bases. DNA of the CDR3: TGTGCCAGCAGTTTACGTACTCTCACAGATACGCAGTATTTT. Protein: CASSLRTLTDTQYF.

The DNA for the CDR3 is TGTGCCTGGTCTAAACAGGGGCAGCAGTACTTC. Translating gives CAWSKQGQQYF. The chain combines TRBV30 with TRBJ2-7, with 7 bases that match TRBD1. Germline loops: CDR1 GTSNPN, CDR2 SVGIG (reference sequence). There are 11 residues in the CDR3. The J segment lost 8 bases and the V segment lost 5 bases, leaving 6 bases of the junction unmatched.

V is TRBV3-1 (or the pseudogene TRBV3-2) and J is TRBJ2-2; a weak D match, TRBD1 (7 bases). Deletions cut 3 bases from V and 2 bases from J, with 10 bases between. The CDR3 has 15 residues. Per germline, CDR1 LGHDT and CDR2 YNNKEL (reference sequence). This chain's CDR3 is CASSHRGVNTGELFF. CDR3 DNA: TGTGCCAGCAGCCACAGGGGGGTTAACACCGGGGAGCTGTTTTTT.

The count of this clone is one. The chain carries TRBV18 and TRBJ1-1; 7 bases fit TRBD1. V shed 8 bases and J 7 bases; nucleotides not matched to a gene: 19. This CDR3 is 16 amino acids long. Germline V gene sequence: CDR1 KGHSH, CDR2 LQKENI. CDR3 in amino acids: CASRTTGAQNRIEAFF. The DNA for the CDR3 is TGTGCCAGCCGAACAACAGGGGCCCAAAATAGGATTGAAGCTTTCTTT.

This chain links TRBV6-1 with TRBJ2-1; no clear D. Trimming removed 2 bases at V and 5 bases at J, with 13 bases between. Germline-derived CDR1 and CDR2 are MNHNS and SASEGT. CDR3 length equals 15 residues. CDR3 coding DNA: TGTGCCAGCAGTGAATCTGGCCCAAACCACAATGAGCAGTTCTTC. Translated: CASSESGPNHNEQFF.

J is TRBJ1-1 and V is TRBV28; no clear D. From germline, CDR1 is MDHEN and CDR2 SYDVKM. This CDR3 has 11 amino acids. V lost 3 bases to trimming and J lost 11 bases, with 10 bases between them. This CDR3 is CASSFEVRAFF. In nucleotides, the CDR3 is TGTGCCAGCAGTTTTGAAGTGAGGGCTTTCTTT.